The table lists the clone carrying this TCR beta chain with a few counts. No antigen is known for it. This sample stems from a study of yellow fever vaccine responses in identical twins. TCRdb re-analysed the RT-PCR reads in MiXCR, keeping a single row per CDR3 protein. This repertoire shows about 740 distinct CDR3 sequences, around four fifths found once; its top ten account for around 6.3%. Points from the study as a whole: The authors reported partly convergent, partly personalized vaccine responses in identical twins.

Trimming left V 5 bases short and J 6 bases short, with 10 bases between. Germline CDR1 and CDR2: SNHLY and FYNNEI. The CDR3 length is 12 residues. This receptor was obtained from a woman between 18 and 30 years old who received the yellow fever vaccine. The rearrangement links TRBV2 to TRBJ1-1; D call uncertain. Specimen: T cells from blood (PBMCs), unsorted or a sorted subset (not recorded which), collected before or after yellow fever vaccination (not recorded which). The CDR3 sequence is CASSRAGAEAFF. CDR3 nucleotide sequence: TGTGCCAGCAGTAGGGCTGGGGCTGAAGCTTTCTTT.